This T cell receptor beta chain comes out of a study of PD-L1 blockade in urothelial cancer. The overall study: Bladder-origin urothelial cancer in males covered about 90% of the roughly 30 patients. Blood was evaluated 3 weeks (second dose) and 6 weeks after therapy began. Prior regimens of chemotherapy numbered 0 to 3 per patient. Study-wide results and limits: At 3 weeks on treatment, tumor-associated clones expanded more with durable benefit.

Time point described: pretreatment peripheral blood. Looked up from germline, CDR1 is KGHSH and CDR2 is LQKENI. The CDR3 loop spans 16 amino acids. The junction had 15 bases not matched to a gene; V was cut back by 6 bases and J by 5 bases. Concerning this clone: The antigen is not known.

Measured with immunoSEQ multiplex PCR; TCRdb has only the in-frame clones, and not every one. The top ten clones hold roughly 25% of a sample with under 55,000 clones, around nine tenths of them seen once. This TCR was recovered from a donor older than 35 with urothelial cancer. The chain links TRBV18 to TRBJ1-2; 7 bases align to TRBD1. The sample here was PBMCs, taken around atezolizumab (anti-PD-L1) treatment. The CDR3 here is CASSGQADRVGYGYTF. In nucleotides, the CDR3 is TGTGCCAGCTCCGGACAGGCGGACCGGGTGGGGTATGGCTACACCTTC.